This TCR beta chain comes out of a study of lymphopenia after photon versus proton radiotherapy. General study findings and limits: Proton therapy kept repertoires fairly stable, unlike photons, which gained effector/memory cells. Survival link was tested only in deceased patients; proton benefit remains a possibility.

Germline assignment: CDR1 DFQATT and CDR2 SNEGSKA (reference sequence). V lost 6 bases and J lost 15, with 18 bases in between. This CDR3 is 11 amino acids long. TCRdb's copy holds only in-frame clones and misses some; the assay was immunoSEQ multiplex PCR. The sample has 15,000 to 20,000 clones, 80% to 95% seen once. About this clone itself: Its target is unknown.

The sequence came from a woman in her forties with cholangiocarcinoma. The chain links TRBV20-1 to TRBJ1-5; possible D gene TRBD1, 6 bases. The material was peripheral blood, obtained from a patient treated with photon-based radiotherapy. CDR3: CSALDSPILHF. The CDR3 region has the DNA TGCAGTGCCCTGGACAGTCCTATTTTGCATTTT.